This T cell receptor beta chain derives from a study of OX40 agonist ivuxolimab in advanced cancers. Study at large: The dose-escalation cohort had hepatocellular carcinoma, melanoma, renal cell or head and neck cancer. General study points: Some nonresponders also had low normalized T-cell clonal expansion.

The V gene lost 6 bases and the J gene lost 0 bases, with 11 bases spanning the gap. CDR1 SQVTM and CDR2 ANQGSEA come from the germline V gene. The CDR3 consists of 13 residues. Profiled with immunoSEQ multiplex PCR; TCRdb holds only in-frame clones, not every one. The data hold around 30,000 clones, with more than 85% observed a single time. Concerning this clone: Its matching antigen is unknown.

Specimen: CD4+ or CD8+ T cells sorted from blood, collected in a trial of the OX40 agonist ivuxolimab. This chain links TRBV29-1 with TRBJ1-2; D uncertain. The sequence was collected from an adult with an advanced solid tumor such as melanoma, head and neck, liver or kidney cancer. The CDR3 DNA reads as TGCAGCGTAGACTTACGGGCTAACTATGGCTACACCTTC. This translates into CSVDLRANYGYTF.